This T cell receptor (beta chain) comes out of a study of T cell repertoires in cytomegalovirus infection (dated by TCRdb to the late 2010s). As for the study more broadly: The HLA type of each donor mattered for the analysis, because public TCR beta signatures pointed to carriage of CMV infection along with the matching HLA type.

The sequencer was an Illumina HiSeq 1500. Using fastp at Q25 and MiXCR, TCRdb reprocessed the public reads and kept productive beta chains. CDR3 protein duplicates are merged, each entry listing the most common genes and DNA. For this sample the table gives approximately 320,000 distinct CDR3 sequences, of which roughly 9.5% were detected only once. The ten most abundant clones make up 3.5% to 4.5% of the sample. This clonotype was observed a few times. Its antigen is still unknown. Base-call qualities are not available, and no considerably larger clone is one nucleotide away. V loses 5 bases at its end and J loses 8 bases; junction bases beyond the gene matches: 7. The CDR3 has 14 amino acids, counting the end cysteine and phenylalanine. CDR3 DNA only is kept here, 42 bases in frame from base 1. What the study reported, not specific to this receptor: In the ex vivo response, HLA-C-restricted CMV-specific TCR beta clonotypes were dominant, and in two of eight donors the single most frequent clonotype came from this HLA-C-restricted group. Cumulative frequency of public TCR beta family members discriminated carriers of CMV infection plus the relevant HLA type in this cohort and an independent 352-donor cohort.

Sequenced material: PBMCs. The clonotype originates from a human donor in good health (CMV status not recorded). Some clones in this sample may be carry-over from other donors' samples. The chain is encoded by TRBV12-3 or TRBV12-4 joined to TRBJ1-3; TRBD1 aligns with 9 central bases. The CDR3 region reads CASSRPGQGYTIYF. The DNA sequence follows: TGTGCCAGCAGTCGCCCGGGACAGGGATACACCATATATTTT.